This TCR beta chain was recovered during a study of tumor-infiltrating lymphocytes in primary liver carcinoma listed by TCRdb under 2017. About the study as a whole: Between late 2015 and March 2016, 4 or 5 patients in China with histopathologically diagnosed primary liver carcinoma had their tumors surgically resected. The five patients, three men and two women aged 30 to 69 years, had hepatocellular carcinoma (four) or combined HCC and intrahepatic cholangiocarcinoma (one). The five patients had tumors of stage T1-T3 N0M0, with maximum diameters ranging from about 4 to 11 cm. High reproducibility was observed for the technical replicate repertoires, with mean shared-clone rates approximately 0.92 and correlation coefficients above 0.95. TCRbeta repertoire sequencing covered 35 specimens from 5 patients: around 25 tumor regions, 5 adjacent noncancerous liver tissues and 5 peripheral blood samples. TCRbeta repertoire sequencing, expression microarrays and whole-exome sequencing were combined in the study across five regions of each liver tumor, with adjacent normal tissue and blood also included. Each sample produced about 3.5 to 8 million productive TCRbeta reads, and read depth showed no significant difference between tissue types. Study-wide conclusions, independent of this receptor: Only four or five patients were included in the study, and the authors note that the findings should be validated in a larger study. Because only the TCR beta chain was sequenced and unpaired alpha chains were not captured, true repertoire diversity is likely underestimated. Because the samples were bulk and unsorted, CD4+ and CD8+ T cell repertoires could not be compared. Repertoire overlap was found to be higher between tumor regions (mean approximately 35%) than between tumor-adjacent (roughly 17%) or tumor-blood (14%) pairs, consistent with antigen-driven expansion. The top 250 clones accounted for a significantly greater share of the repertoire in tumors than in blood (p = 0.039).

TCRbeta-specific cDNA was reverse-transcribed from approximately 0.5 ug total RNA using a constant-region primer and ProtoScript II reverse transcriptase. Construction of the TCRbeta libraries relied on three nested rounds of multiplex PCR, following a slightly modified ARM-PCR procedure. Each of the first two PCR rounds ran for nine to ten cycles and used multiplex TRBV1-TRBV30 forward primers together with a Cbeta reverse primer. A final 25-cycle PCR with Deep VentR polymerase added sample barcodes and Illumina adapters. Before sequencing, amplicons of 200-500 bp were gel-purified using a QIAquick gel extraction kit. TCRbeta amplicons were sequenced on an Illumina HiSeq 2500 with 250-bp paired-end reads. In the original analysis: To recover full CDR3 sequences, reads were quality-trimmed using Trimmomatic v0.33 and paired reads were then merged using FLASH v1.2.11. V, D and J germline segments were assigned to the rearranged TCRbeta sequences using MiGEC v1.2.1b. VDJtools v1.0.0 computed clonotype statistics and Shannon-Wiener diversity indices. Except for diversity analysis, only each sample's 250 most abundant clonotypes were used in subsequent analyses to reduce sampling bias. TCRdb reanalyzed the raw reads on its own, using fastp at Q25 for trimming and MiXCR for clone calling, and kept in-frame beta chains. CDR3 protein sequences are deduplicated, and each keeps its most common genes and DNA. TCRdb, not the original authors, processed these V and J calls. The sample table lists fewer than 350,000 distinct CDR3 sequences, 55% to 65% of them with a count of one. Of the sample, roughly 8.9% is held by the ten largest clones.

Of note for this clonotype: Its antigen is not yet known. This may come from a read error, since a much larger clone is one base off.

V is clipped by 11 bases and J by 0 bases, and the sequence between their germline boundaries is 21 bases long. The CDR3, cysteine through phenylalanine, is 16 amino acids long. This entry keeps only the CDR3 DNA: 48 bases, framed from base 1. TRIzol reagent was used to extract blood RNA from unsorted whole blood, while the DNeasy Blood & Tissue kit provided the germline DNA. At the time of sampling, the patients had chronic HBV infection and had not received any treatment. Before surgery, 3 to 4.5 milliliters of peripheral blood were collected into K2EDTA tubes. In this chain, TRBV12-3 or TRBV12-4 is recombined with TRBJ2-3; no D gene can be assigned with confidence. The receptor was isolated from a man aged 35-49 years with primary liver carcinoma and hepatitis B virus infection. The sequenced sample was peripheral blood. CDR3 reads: CAGTPGVSTSTDTQYF. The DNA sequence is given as TGTGCCGGCACCCCTGGGGTTTCCACTAGCACAGATACGCAGTATTTT.